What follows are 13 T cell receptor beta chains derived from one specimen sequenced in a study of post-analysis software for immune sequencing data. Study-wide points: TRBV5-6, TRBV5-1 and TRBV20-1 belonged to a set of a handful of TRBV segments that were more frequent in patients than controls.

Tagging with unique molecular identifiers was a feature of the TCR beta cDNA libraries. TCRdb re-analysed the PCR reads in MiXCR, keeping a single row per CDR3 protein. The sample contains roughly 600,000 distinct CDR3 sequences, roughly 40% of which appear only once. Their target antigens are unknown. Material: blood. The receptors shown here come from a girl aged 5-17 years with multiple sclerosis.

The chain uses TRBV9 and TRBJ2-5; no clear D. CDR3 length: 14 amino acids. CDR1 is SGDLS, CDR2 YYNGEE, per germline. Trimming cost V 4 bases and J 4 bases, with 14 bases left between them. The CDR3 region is CASSPLARRETQYF. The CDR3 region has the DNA TGTGCCAGCAGCCCCTTGGCCAGGCGAGAGACCCAGTACTTC.

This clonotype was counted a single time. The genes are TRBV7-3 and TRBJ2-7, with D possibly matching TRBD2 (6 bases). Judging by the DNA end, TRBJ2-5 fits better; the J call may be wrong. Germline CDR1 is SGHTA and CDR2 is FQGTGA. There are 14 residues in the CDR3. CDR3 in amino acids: CASSLTLEGGTQYF. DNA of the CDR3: TGTGCCAGCAGCTTAACGTTGGAGGGAGGGACCCAGTACTTC.

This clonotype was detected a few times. CDR3 bases: TGTGCCAGCAGCTTAGCCAGGGATGGCGAGCAGTACTTC. Its protein product is CASSLARDGEQYF. The V and J genes are TRBV7-2 and TRBJ2-5; D perhaps matches TRBD1 (5 bases). The J call is uncertain, as TRBJ2-7 better fits the DNA end. The CDR3 length is 13 residues. Germline V lookup: CDR1 SGHTA, CDR2 FQGNSA.

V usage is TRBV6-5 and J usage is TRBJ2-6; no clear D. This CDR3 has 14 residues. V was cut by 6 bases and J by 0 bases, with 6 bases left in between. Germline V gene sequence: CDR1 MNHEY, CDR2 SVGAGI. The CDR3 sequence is CASRRVSGANVLTF. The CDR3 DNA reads TGTGCCAGCAGAAGAGTCTCTGGGGCCAACGTCCTGACTTTC.

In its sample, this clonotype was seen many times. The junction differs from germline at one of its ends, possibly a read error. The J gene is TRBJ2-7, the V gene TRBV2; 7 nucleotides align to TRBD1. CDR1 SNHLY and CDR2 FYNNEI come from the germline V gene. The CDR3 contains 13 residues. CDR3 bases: TGCGCCAGCAGCGCCGGACAGGCCTACGAGCAGTACTTC. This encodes CASSAGQAYEQYF.

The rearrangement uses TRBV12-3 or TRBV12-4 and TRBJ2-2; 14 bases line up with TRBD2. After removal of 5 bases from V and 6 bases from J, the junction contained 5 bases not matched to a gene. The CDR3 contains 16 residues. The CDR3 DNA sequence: TGTGCCAGCAGTAAGGGACTAGCGGGAGTATCCGGGGAGCTGTTTTTT. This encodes CASSKGLAGVSGELFF.

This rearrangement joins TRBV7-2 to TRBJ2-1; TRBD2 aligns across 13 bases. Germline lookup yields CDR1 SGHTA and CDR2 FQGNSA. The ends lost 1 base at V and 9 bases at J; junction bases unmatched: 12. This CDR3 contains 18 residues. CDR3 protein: CASSLGTAGLAGVPEQFF. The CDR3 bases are TGTGCCAGCAGCTTAGGGACGGCCGGACTAGCGGGAGTACCTGAGCAGTTCTTC.

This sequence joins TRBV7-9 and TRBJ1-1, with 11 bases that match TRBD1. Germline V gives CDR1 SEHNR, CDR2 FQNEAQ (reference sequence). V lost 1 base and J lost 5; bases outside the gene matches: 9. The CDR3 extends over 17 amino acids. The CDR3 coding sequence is TGTGCCAGCAGCTTAGAAGAGGGATGGGACAGGGGGACTGAAGCTTTCTTT. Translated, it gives CASSLEEGWDRGTEAFF.

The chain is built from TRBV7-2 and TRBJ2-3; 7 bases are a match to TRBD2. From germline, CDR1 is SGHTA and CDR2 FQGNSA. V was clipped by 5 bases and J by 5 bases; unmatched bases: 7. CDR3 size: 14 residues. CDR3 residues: CASSLWGEGDTQYF. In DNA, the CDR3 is TGTGCCAGCAGCCTCTGGGGGGAGGGAGATACGCAGTATTTT. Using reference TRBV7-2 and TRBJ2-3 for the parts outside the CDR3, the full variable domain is GAGVSQSPSNKVTEKGKDVELRCDPISGHTALYWYRQSLGQGLEFLIYFQGNSAPDKSGLPSDRFSAERTGGSVSTLTIQRTQQEDSAVYLCASSLWGEGDTQYFGPGTRLTVL.

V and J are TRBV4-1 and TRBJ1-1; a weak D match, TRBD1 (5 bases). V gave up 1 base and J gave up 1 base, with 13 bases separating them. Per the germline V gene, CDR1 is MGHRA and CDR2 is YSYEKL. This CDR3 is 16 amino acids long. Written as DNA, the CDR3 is TGCGCCAGCAGCCAAGTGGGTAGACAGCCGAACACTGAAGCTTTCTTT. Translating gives CASSQVGRQPNTEAFF.

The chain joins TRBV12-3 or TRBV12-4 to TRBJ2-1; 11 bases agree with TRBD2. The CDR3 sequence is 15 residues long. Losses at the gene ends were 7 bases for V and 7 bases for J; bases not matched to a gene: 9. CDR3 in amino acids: CASIPQTSGVNEQFF. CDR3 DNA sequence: TGTGCCAGCATACCCCAGACTAGCGGGGTGAATGAGCAGTTCTTC.

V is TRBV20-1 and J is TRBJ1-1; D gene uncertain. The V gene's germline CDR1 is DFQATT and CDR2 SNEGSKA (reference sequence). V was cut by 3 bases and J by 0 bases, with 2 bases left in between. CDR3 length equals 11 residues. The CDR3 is CSASMNTEAFF. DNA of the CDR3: TGCAGTGCTAGTATGAACACTGAAGCTTTCTTT.

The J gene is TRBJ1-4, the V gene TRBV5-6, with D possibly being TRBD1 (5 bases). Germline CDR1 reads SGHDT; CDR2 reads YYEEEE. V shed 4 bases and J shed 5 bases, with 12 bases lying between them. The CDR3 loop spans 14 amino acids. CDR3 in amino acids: CASSRGVFNEKLFF. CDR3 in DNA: TGTGCCAGCAGCCGGGGCGTCTTCAATGAAAAACTGTTTTTT.